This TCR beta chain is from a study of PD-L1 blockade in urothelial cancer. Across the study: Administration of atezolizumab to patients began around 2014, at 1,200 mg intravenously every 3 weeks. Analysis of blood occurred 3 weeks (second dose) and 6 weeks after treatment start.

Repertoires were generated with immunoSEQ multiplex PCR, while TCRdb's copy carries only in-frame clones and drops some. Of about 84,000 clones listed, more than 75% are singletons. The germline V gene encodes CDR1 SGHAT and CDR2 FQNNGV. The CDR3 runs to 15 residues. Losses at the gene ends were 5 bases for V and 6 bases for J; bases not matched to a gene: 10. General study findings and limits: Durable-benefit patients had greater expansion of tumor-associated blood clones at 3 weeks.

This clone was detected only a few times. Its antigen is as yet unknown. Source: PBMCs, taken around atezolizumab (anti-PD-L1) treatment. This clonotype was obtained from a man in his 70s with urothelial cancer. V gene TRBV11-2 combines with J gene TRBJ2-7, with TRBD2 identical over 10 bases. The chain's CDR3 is CASSPGLAKDSEQYF. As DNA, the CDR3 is TGTGCCAGCAGCCCGGGACTAGCGAAAGACAGCGAGCAGTACTTC.